The 29 T cell receptor beta chains listed next were all sequenced from one sample in a study of shared clonotypes between healthy human individuals. Measured with immunoSEQ multiplex PCR; TCRdb has only the in-frame clones, and not every one. Of over a million clones in the sample, more than 75% were seen once. Source material: memory CD4+ T cells from PBMCs. Subset specified: CD45RA-negative fraction. These receptors all come from a man between 18 and 29 years old in good health. Some clones in this sample may be carry-over from other donors' samples.

The chain has TRBV2 and TRBJ1-2, with D possibly matching TRBD1 (5 bases). The CDR3 length is 12 residues. Trimming removed 7 bases at V and 2 bases at J, with 8 bases between. The V gene's germline CDR1 is SNHLY and CDR2 FYNNEI. Here the CDR3 reads CASIWGNYGYTF. The CDR3 DNA is TGTGCCAGCATATGGGGGAACTATGGCTACACCTTC.

V usage is TRBV19 and J usage is TRBJ1-1, with D possibly TRBD1 on 6 matching bases. CDR1 and CDR2 from the germline V gene are LNHDA and SQIVND (reference sequence). CDR3 length: 14 amino acids. The V gene lost 6 bases and the J gene lost 5 bases, with 16 bases spanning the gap. The CDR3 protein is CASSFLQGKTEAFF. CDR3 nucleotide sequence: TGTGCCAGTAGCTTTTTACAGGGTAAGACTGAAGCTTTCTTT.

V and J are TRBV4-3 and TRBJ2-3; D is possibly TRBD2 (5 bases). Trimming cost V 3 bases and J 0 bases, with 7 bases left between them. Germline CDR1 is LGHNA and CDR2 is YSLEER. The CDR3 loop spans 14 amino acids. The CDR3: CASSQRTSTDTQYF. Here the CDR3 DNA reads TGCGCCAGCAGCCAGAGGACTAGCACAGATACGCAGTATTTT.

This clone was detected a few times. The chain links TRBV7-7 to TRBJ2-5, with D perhaps matching TRBD1 (5 bases). The CDR3 has 16 amino acids. Deletions cut 0 bases from V and 2 bases from J, with 13 bases between. The V gene's germline CDR1 is SSHAT and CDR2 FNYEAQ (reference sequence). The CDR3 loop reads CASSLAFIQGQETQYF. CDR3 sequence (DNA): TGTGCCAGCAGCTTAGCATTTATTCAGGGTCAAGAGACCCAGTACTTC.

The chain recombines TRBV5-4 with TRBJ2-5; D remains ambiguous. The CDR3 contains 15 residues. V lost 3 bases and J 2 bases, leaving 14 bases between the germline ends. Germline V lookup: CDR1 SGHNT, CDR2 YYREEE (reference sequence). This chain's CDR3 is CASSSKGPSQETQYF. CDR3 nucleotides: TGTGCCAGCAGCTCAAAGGGCCCGTCACAAGAGACCCAGTACTTC.

J is TRBJ2-1 and V is TRBV2; TRBD2 aligns across 11 bases. The CDR3 is 14 amino acids. The germline V gene encodes CDR1 SNHLY and CDR2 FYNNEI. Trimming took 4 bases from V and 9 from J; bases not matched to a gene: 5. The CDR3 DNA is TGTGCCAGCAGTGCCCCTAGCGGGAGGATTGAGCAGTTCTTC. Residues: CASSAPSGRIEQFF. Full variable domain (missing parts from reference TRBV2 and TRBJ2-1): EPEVTQTPSHQVTQMGQEVILRCVPISNHLYFYWYRQILGQKVEFLVSFYNNEISEKSEIFDDQFSVERPDGSNFTLKIRSTKLEDSAMYFCASSAPSGRIEQFFGPGTRLTVL.

CDR3 region: CSSALADTQYF. The DNA for the CDR3 is TGCAGCAGCGCCCTTGCAGATACGCAGTATTTT. This chain joins TRBV29-1 and TRBJ2-3; no clear D. This CDR3 comprises 11 residues. Trimming removed 8 bases at V and 4 bases at J, with 10 bases between. The V gene's germline CDR1 is SQVTM and CDR2 ANQGSEA.

The chain carries TRBV28 and TRBJ2-5; a possible D gene is TRBD1 (6 bases). Germline loops: CDR1 MDHEN, CDR2 SYDVKM. The V end lost 10 bases, the J end lost 5 bases, and 11 bases lay between the germline ends. The CDR3 is made up of 11 amino acids. CDR3 bases: TGTGCCACCAGGGGAAGGGAGACCCAGTACTTC. It translates to CATRGRETQYF.

This clone was seen once. This chain connects TRBV5-1 to TRBJ2-7; TRBD2 agrees at 11 bases. Germline V lookup: CDR1 SGHRS, CDR2 YFSETQ. Trimming took 4 bases from V and 6 from J; bases not matched to a gene: 6. The CDR3 consists of 14 residues. This CDR3 is CASSKLAGVVEQYF. In DNA form, the CDR3 reads TGCGCCAGCAGCAAACTAGCGGGAGTGGTCGAGCAGTACTTC.

The sample holds one count of this clone. The germline gene is not matched at one end of the junction; a read error may be the cause. The chain couples TRBV28 to TRBJ2-7; D uncertain. The germline V gene has CDR1 MDHEN and CDR2 SYDVKM. The CDR3 sequence is 14 residues long. The CDR3: CASKSLPSSSEQYF. CDR3 DNA: TGTGCCAGCAAGTCGCTCCCCTCCTCCTCCGAGCAGTACTTC.

The V gene is TRBV5-1, the J gene TRBJ2-2, with 15 positions matching TRBD2. Losses at the gene ends were 4 bases for V and 3 bases for J; bases not matched to a gene: 4. CDR1 is SGHRS and CDR2 is YFSETQ in the germline V gene. This CDR3 comprises 17 residues. The CDR3 sequence: CASSQGLAGGYTGELFF. The CDR3 DNA sequence: TGCGCCAGCAGCCAGGGACTAGCGGGAGGCTACACCGGGGAGCTGTTTTTT.

The chain uses TRBV28 and TRBJ1-5; D ambiguous. V was pared by 7 bases and J by 2 bases, with 15 bases between. CDR1 and CDR2 from the germline V gene are MDHEN and SYDVKM. This CDR3 has 15 residues. The CDR3 region is CASTPRFRGNQPQHF. The CDR3 DNA sequence: TGTGCCAGCACCCCTCGGTTTCGAGGCAATCAGCCCCAGCATTTT.

J is TRBJ2-2 and V is TRBV5-1; 10 bases line up with TRBD1. The CDR3 is 14 residues long. The germline V gene has CDR1 SGHRS and CDR2 YFSETQ. J lost 7 bases, V lost 4 bases, and 4 bases had no gene match. DNA of the CDR3: TGCGCCAGCAGCGAGGGACAGGGGATCGGGGAGCTGTTTTTT. This sequence encodes CASSEGQGIGELFF.

This clone has only one observation. The J gene is TRBJ1-1, the V gene TRBV27, with D perhaps matching TRBD1 (6 bases). The CDR3 length is 14 residues. Germline V gene sequence: CDR1 MNHEY, CDR2 SMNVEV (reference sequence). The ends were cut back, 3 bases at V and 3 bases at J, with 11 bases in the middle. The CDR3 DNA reads TGTGCCAGCAGTTTCTATGCAGGGGACACTGAAGCTTTCTTT. This translates into CASSFYAGDTEAFF.

The chain has TRBV7-9 and TRBJ2-7, with 14 bases matching TRBD2. There are 15 residues in the CDR3. With 5 bases clipped from V and 5 bases from J, the junction kept 5 bases outside the gene matches. Germline CDR1 is SEHNR and CDR2 is FQNEAQ (reference sequence). This chain's CDR3 is CASSLGLAGAHEQYF. The CDR3 nucleotides are TGTGCCAGCAGCCTGGGACTAGCGGGAGCTCACGAGCAGTACTTC.

Note on this clone: Within the sample, other DNA sequences also encode this same CDR3. The chain couples TRBV7-3 to TRBJ2-1, with D maybe TRBD2 (5 bases). The germline V and J ends were trimmed by 6 bases and 2 bases, with 11 bases remaining between them. This CDR3 has 14 residues. The V gene's germline CDR1 is SGHTA and CDR2 FQGTGA. CDR3 sequence reads: CASSSTGTYNEQFF. Here the CDR3 DNA reads TGTGCCAGCAGTTCCACCGGGACCTACAATGAGCAGTTCTTC.

This clone appeared a single time. The V and J genes are TRBV14 and TRBJ2-7, with 13 positions matching TRBD2. The germline V gene has CDR1 SGHDN and CDR2 FVKESK. Losses at the gene ends were 4 bases for V and 4 bases for J; bases not matched to a gene: 16. The CDR3 sequence is 19 residues long. The CDR3 sequence is CASSRKAIPGTSGTYEQYF. CDR3 nucleotide sequence: TGTGCCAGCAGCCGCAAGGCTATTCCAGGGACTAGCGGGACGTACGAGCAGTACTTC. The variable domain in full, with the rest retrieved from reference TRBV14 and TRBJ2-7, is EAGVTQFPSHSVIEKGQTVTLRCDPISGHDNLYWYRRVMGKEIKFLLHFVKESKQDESGMPNNRFLAERTGGTYSTLKVQPAELEDSGVYFCASSRKAIPGTSGTYEQYFGPGTRLTVT.

This chain connects TRBV7-9 to TRBJ1-4; TRBD1 might be the D (5 bases). The V gene lost 7 bases and the J gene lost 3 bases, with 15 bases spanning the gap. Germline values: CDR1 SEHNR, CDR2 FQNEAQ (reference sequence). The CDR3 has 15 residues. The CDR3, as DNA: TGTGCCAGCAACAGGATGGGGCAGGCTAATGAAAAACTGTTTTTT. Its protein product is CASNRMGQANEKLFF.

The chain couples TRBV29-1 to TRBJ1-1; 10 nucleotides align to TRBD1. The CDR3 consists of 13 residues. CDR1 and CDR2 from the germline V gene are SQVTM and ANQGSEA. J lost 10 bases, V lost 6 bases, and 11 bases had no gene match. This chain's CDR3 is CSVVMGQGLGAFF. The CDR3 DNA reads as TGCAGCGTGGTAATGGGACAGGGGCTGGGAGCTTTCTTT.

V is TRBV4-1 and J is TRBJ1-6, with D hard to call. Trimming stripped 4 bases from V and 9 bases from J, with 13 bases between. Looked up from germline, CDR1 is MGHRA and CDR2 is YSYEKL. This CDR3 has 14 residues. CDR3 amino acids: CASSRAGLGSPLHF. CDR3 coding DNA: TGCGCCAGCAGCCGCGCGGGGTTGGGTTCACCCCTCCACTTT.

The genes are TRBV7-8 and TRBJ2-1; possibly TRBD2 for D (6 bases). Germline lookup yields CDR1 SGHVS and CDR2 FQNEAQ. There are 15 residues in the CDR3. V lost 2 bases and J 2 bases, leaving 10 bases between the germline ends. CDR3 DNA: TGTGCCAGCAGCTTATCCCTAGCGCCCTACAATGAGCAGTTCTTC. It is translated as CASSLSLAPYNEQFF.

This chain joins TRBV30 and TRBJ1-5, with TRBD1 identical over 7 bases. The CDR3 length is 14 residues. The V and J ends lost 2 bases and 3 bases, in that order; junction bases with no gene match: 4. Germline CDR1 and CDR2: GTSNPN and SVGIG (reference sequence). The CDR3 loop is CAWSTGTVNQPQHF. CDR3 nucleotides: TGTGCCTGGAGTACCGGGACAGTCAATCAGCCCCAGCATTTT.

This rearrangement joins TRBV28 to TRBJ2-7; 8 nucleotides line up with TRBD2. Germline values: CDR1 MDHEN, CDR2 SYDVKM. This CDR3 is 17 amino acids long. V was clipped by 1 base and J by 0 bases; unmatched bases: 8. In DNA, the CDR3 is TGTGCCAGCAGTTTATATACGGGAGGGATGAGCTCCTACGAGCAGTACTTC. It encodes CASSLYTGGMSSYEQYF.

This chain connects TRBV5-6 to TRBJ2-1; TRBD2 aligns across 7 bases. This CDR3 is built from 14 residues. Trimming at V came to 0 bases and at J to 5 bases, leaving 2 bases not matched to a gene. Germline CDR1 is SGHDT and CDR2 is YYEEEE. This chain's CDR3 is CASSLDGRNNEQFF. Written as DNA, the CDR3 is TGTGCCAGCAGCTTGGACGGGAGGAACAATGAGCAGTTCTTC.

This clone was observed many times. This chain uses TRBV6-1 with TRBJ2-7, with 8 bases matching TRBD2. The germline CDR1 and CDR2 sequences are MNHNS and SASEGT. CDR3 length: 14 amino acids. V shed 0 bases and J 4 bases; nucleotides not matched to a gene: 2. The CDR3 spells CASSEASGEYEQYF. DNA of the CDR3: TGTGCCAGCAGTGAAGCTAGCGGGGAATACGAGCAGTACTTC.

This clone was detected only a few times. The gene calls are TRBV4-1 and TRBJ2-7; D uncertain. Trimming pared 2 bases from V and 5 bases from J, leaving 10 bases between. Germline CDR1 reads MGHRA; CDR2 reads YSYEKL. This CDR3 contains 13 residues. The CDR3 sequence: CASSQLGLDEQYF. The CDR3 nucleotides read TGCGCCAGCAGCCAATTAGGGCTCGACGAGCAGTACTTC.

This clone has a single count. The chain's CDR3 is CASSLWRSSYNEQFF. CDR3 nucleotides: TGTGCCAGCAGTTTGTGGAGGAGCTCCTACAATGAGCAGTTCTTC. The chain is built from TRBV28 and TRBJ2-1; D possibly corresponds to TRBD2 (5 bases). The V and J ends lost 3 bases and 0 bases respectively, with 9 bases between them. The CDR3 totals 15 residues. In germline, CDR1 is MDHEN, CDR2 SYDVKM.

The V and J genes are TRBV28 and TRBJ2-7; 11 bases are shared with TRBD2. Germline trimming cut 6 bases from V and 4 bases from J; bases unmatched to any gene: 11. CDR3 length equals 16 residues. Germline-derived CDR1 and CDR2 are MDHEN and SYDVKM. The CDR3 bases are TGTGCCAGCAGCCGCATAGCGGGAGGGCACCAATACGAGCAGTACTTC. It is translated as CASSRIAGGHQYEQYF.

This clone was seen ten or more times. The rearrangement uses TRBV19 and TRBJ1-1, with D perhaps matching TRBD1 (6 bases). The CDR3 consists of 13 residues. Trimming took 8 bases from V and 4 from J, leaving 14 bases between them. CDR1 LNHDA and CDR2 SQIVND come from the germline V gene (reference sequence). DNA of the CDR3: TGTGCCAGTCCTAGGGGGGGGATCACTGAAGCTTTCTTT. This codes for CASPRGGITEAFF.